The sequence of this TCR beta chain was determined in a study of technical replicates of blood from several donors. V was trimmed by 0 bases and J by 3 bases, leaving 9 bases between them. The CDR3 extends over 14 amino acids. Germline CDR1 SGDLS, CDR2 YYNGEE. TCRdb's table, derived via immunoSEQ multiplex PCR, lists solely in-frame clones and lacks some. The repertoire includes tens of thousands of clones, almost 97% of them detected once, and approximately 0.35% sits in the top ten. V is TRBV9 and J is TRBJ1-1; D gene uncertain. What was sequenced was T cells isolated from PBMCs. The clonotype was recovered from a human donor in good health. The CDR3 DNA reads TGTGCCAGCAGCGTAGCCAGTTCTTACACTGAAGCTTTCTTT. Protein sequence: CASSVASSYTEAFF.